This record concerns one T cell receptor beta chain sequence. Method: immunoSEQ multiplex PCR; TCRdb's copy keeps in-frame clones and lacks some. The sample lists about 50,000 clones, more than 90% occurring once. The V and J ends lost 4 bases and 0 bases respectively, with 15 bases between them. This CDR3 is 16 amino acids long. CDR1 GTSNPN and CDR2 SVGIG come from the germline V gene (reference sequence). This entry belongs to a study of T cell changes during pregnancy in multiple sclerosis. This TCR came from a female donor with multiple sclerosis, enrolled in a pregnancy study. Sample: CD8+ T cells from peripheral blood mononuclear cells, taken after pregnancy. The chain recombines TRBV30 with TRBJ1-4; tentative D call: TRBD1 (6 bases). The CDR3, as DNA: TGTGCCTGGAACCCGGGACATCCTGCAACTAATGAAAAACTGTTTTTT. This codes for CAWNPGHPATNEKLFF.